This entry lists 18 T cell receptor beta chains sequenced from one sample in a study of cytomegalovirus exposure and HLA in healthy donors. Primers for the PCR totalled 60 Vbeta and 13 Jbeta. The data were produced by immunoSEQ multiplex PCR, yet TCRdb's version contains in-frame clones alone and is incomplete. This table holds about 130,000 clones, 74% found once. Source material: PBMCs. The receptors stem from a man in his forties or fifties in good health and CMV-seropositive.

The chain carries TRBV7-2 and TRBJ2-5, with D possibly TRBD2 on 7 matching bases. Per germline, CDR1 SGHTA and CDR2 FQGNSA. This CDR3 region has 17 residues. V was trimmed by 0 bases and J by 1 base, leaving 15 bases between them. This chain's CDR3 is CASSLALWGGSQETQYF. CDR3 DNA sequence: TGTGCCAGCAGCTTAGCGCTGTGGGGGGGCTCCCAAGAGACCCAGTACTTC.

The CDR3 coding sequence is TGTGCCAGCAGGAGCTGGGGCTCGTACTCCTACGAGCAGTACTTC. This gives the protein CASRSWGSYSYEQYF. The genes are TRBV6-5 and TRBJ2-7; possible D gene TRBD1, 5 bases. Germline CDR1 and CDR2: MNHEY and SVGAGI. CDR3 size: 15 residues. V lost 6 bases to trimming and J lost 0 bases, with 15 bases between them.

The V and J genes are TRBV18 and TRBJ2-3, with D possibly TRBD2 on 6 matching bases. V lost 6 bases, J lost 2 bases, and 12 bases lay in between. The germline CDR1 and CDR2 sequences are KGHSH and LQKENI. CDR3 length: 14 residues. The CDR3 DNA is TGTGCCAGCTCCCGGGGGACGGTCACAGATACGCAGTATTTT. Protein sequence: CASSRGTVTDTQYF.

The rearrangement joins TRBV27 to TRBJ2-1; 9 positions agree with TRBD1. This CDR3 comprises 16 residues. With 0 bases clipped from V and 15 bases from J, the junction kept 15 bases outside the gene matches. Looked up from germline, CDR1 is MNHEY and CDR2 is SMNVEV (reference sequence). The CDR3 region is CASSLSTGTGLNSRFF. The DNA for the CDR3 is TGTGCCAGCAGTTTATCGACCGGGACAGGGCTTAACTCTCGGTTCTTC.

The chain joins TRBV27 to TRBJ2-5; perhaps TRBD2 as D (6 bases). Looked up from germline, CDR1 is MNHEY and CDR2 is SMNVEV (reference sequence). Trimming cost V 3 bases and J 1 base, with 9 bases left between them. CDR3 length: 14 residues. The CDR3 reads CASSLRGAQETQYF. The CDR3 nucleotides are TGTGCCAGCAGTTTGCGCGGGGCCCAAGAGACCCAGTACTTC.

CDR3 sequence reads: CAISTSSGGRSGELFF. Written as DNA, the CDR3 is TGTGCCATCAGCACCTCGTCGGGGGGTCGGTCCGGGGAGCTGTTTTTT. V and J are TRBV10-3 and TRBJ2-2; TRBD2 matches at 7 bases. Trimming at V came to 6 bases and at J to 6 bases, leaving 13 bases not matched to a gene. There are 16 residues in the CDR3. Germline V gene lookup returns CDR1 ENHRY and CDR2 SYGVKD.

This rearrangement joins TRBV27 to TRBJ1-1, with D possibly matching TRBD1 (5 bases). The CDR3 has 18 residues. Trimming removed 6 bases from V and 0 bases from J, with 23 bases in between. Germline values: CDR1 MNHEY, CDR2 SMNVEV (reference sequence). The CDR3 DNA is TGTGCCAGCAGCGTGGGGGGTCGAAAGGTAGGGATGAACACTGAAGCTTTCTTT. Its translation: CASSVGGRKVGMNTEAFF.

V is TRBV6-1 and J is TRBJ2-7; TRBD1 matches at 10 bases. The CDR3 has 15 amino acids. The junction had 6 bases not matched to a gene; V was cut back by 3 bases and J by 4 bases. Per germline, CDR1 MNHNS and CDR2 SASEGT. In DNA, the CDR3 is TGTGCCAGCAGTGAGACAGGGGGCGCGGGTTACGAGCAGTACTTC. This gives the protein CASSETGGAGYEQYF.

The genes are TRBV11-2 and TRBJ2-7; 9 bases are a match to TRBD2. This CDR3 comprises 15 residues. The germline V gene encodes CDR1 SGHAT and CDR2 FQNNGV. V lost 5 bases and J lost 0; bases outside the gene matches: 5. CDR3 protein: CASSPGLANSYEQYF. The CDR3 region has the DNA TGTGCCAGCAGCCCCGGACTAGCGAACTCCTACGAGCAGTACTTC. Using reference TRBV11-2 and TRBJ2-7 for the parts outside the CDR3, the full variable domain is EAGVAQSPRYKIIEKRQSVAFWCNPISGHATLYWYQQILGQGPKLLIQFQNNGVVDDSQLPKDRFSAERLKGVDSTLKIQPAKLEDSAVYLCASSPGLANSYEQYFGPGTRLTVT.

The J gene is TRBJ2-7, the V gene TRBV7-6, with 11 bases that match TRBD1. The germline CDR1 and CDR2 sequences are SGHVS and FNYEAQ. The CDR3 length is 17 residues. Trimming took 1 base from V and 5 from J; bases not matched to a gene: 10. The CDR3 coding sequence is TGTGCCAGCAGCTTAGTGGCTACGGGACAGGGGGTCCACGAGCAGTACTTC. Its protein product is CASSLVATGQGVHEQYF. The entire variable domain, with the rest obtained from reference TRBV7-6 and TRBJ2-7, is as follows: GAGVSQSPRYKVTKRGQDVALRCDPISGHVSLYWYRQALGQGPEFLTYFNYEAQQDKSGLPNDRFSAERPEGSISTLTIQRTEQRDSAMYRCASSLVATGQGVHEQYFGPGTRLTVT.

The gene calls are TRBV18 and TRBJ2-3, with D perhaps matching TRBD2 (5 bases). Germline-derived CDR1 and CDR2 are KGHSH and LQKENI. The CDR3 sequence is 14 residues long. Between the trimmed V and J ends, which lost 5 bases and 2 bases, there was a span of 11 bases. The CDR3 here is CASSYWEFTDTQYF. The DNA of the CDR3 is TGTGCCAGCTCATACTGGGAGTTCACAGATACGCAGTATTTT.

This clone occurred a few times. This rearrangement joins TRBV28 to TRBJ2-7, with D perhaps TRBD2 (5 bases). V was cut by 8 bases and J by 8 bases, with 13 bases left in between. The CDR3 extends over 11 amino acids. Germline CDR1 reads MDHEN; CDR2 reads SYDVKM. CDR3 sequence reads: CASDGRGKQYF. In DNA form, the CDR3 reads TGTGCCAGCGATGGACGGGGTAAGCAGTACTTC.

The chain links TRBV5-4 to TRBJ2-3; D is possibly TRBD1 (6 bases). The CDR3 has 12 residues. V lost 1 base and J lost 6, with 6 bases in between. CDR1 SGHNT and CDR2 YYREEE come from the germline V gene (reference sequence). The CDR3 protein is CASSLRGDTQYF. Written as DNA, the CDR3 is TGTGCCAGCAGCTTGAGGGGGGATACGCAGTATTTT. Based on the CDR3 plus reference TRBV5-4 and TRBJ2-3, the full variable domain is ETGVTQSPTHLIKTRGQQVTLRCSSQSGHNTVSWYQQALGQGPQFIFQYYREEENGRGNFPPRFSGLQFPNYSSELNVNALELDDSALYLCASSLRGDTQYFGPGTRLTVL.

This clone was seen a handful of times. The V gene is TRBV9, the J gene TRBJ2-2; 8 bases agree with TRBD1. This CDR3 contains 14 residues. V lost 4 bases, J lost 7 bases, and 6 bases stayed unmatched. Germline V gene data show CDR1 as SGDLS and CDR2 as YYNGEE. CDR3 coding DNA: TGTGCCAGCAGCACCCAGGGGGCGGGCGGGGAGCTGTTTTTT. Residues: CASSTQGAGGELFF.

The CDR3 region has the DNA TGTGCCAGCAGTTTAGGTGGAGCTAGCGGGTCCAAGGGGGCCCAGTACTTC. Translating it yields CASSLGGASGSKGAQYF. The chain employs TRBV28 and TRBJ2-5; 8 nucleotides line up with TRBD2. The ends lost 2 bases at V and 9 bases at J; junction bases unmatched: 17. CDR3 length: 17 amino acids. Germline V gene data show CDR1 as MDHEN and CDR2 as SYDVKM.

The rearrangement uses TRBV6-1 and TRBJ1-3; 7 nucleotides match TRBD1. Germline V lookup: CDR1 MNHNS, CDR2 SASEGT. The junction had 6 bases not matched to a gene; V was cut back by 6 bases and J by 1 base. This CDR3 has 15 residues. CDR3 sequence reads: CASRLAGGSGNTIYF. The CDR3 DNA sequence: TGTGCCAGCAGACTAGCAGGGGGATCTGGAAACACCATATATTTT.

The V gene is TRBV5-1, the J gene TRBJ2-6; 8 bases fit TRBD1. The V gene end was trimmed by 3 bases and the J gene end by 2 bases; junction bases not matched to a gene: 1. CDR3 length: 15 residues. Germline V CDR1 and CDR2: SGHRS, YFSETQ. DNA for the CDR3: TGCGCCAGCAGCTCAGGGGGCACTGGGGCCAACGTCCTGACTTTC. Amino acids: CASSSGGTGANVLTF.

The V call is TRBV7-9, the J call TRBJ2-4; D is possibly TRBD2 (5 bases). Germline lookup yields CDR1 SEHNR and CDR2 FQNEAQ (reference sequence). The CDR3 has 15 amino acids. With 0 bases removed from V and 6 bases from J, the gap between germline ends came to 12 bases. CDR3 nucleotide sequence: TGTGCCAGCAGCTTAGCTCGCGGGCAGTTAAACATTCAGTACTTC. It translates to CASSLARGQLNIQYF.